These 9 T cell receptor beta chains share one sample of origin, sequenced in a study of cytomegalovirus exposure and HLA in healthy donors. The PCR used 60 Vbeta and 13 Jbeta primers. TCRdb's copy holds only in-frame clones and misses some; the assay was immunoSEQ multiplex PCR. The sample data list approximately 50,000 clones. Sequenced input: PBMCs. These TCRs come from a man in his late teens or twenties in good health and CMV-seropositive.

This chain uses TRBV21-1 with TRBJ2-2; TRBD2 is the table's D call and was not checked against the DNA. TRBV21-1 represents a pseudogene. The CDR3 runs 15 residues. CDR3 DNA: TGTGCCAGCAGCAAGATAGCGGGAGGCACCGGGGAGCTGTTTTTT. Translating gives CASSKIAGGTGELFF.

The V and J genes are TRBV15 and TRBJ1-5; no reliable D call. CDR1 LNHNV and CDR2 YYDKDF come from the germline V gene (reference sequence). The CDR3 consists of 15 residues. V was clipped by 4 bases and J by 0 bases, with 10 bases between them. The CDR3 sequence: CATSIRRGSNQPQHF. The CDR3 nucleotides read TGTGCCACCAGCATTCGACGGGGTAGCAATCAGCCCCAGCATTTT.

The chain combines TRBV4-1 with TRBJ2-7; TRBD2 matches at 8 bases. CDR1 is MGHRA, CDR2 YSYEKL, per germline. The V gene end was trimmed by 0 bases and the J gene end by 2 bases; junction bases not matched to a gene: 9. This CDR3 comprises 17 residues. The CDR3 protein is CASSQDWSGSVPYEQYF. CDR3 sequence (DNA): TGCGCCAGCAGCCAAGATTGGAGCGGGAGTGTACCCTACGAGCAGTACTTC.

J is TRBJ1-2 and V is TRBV2; D may be TRBD1 (6 bases). In germline, CDR1 is SNHLY, CDR2 FYNNEI. The length of the CDR3 is 13 residues. V was trimmed by 7 bases and J by 4 bases, leaving 13 bases between them. CDR3 bases: TGTGCCAGCACCCGACAGGTAGCCTATGGCTACACCTTC. Translating it yields CASTRQVAYGYTF.

The chain has TRBV5-1 and TRBJ1-1; maybe TRBD1 (6 bases). The CDR3 is 15 amino acids. The germline V gene encodes CDR1 SGHRS and CDR2 YFSETQ. Trimming left V 0 bases short and J 2 bases short, with 11 bases between. The CDR3 reads CASSLVRGANTEAFF. The CDR3 DNA is TGCGCCAGCAGCTTGGTGCGGGGGGCAAACACTGAAGCTTTCTTT.

This chain links TRBV6-1 with TRBJ2-7, with D perhaps matching TRBD2 (6 bases). Trimming cost V 4 bases and J 3 bases, with 16 bases left between them. The CDR3 is made up of 15 amino acids. Germline assignment: CDR1 MNHNS and CDR2 SASEGT. The CDR3 reads CASSGVGWGDYEQYF. CDR3 nucleotide sequence: TGTGCCAGCAGTGGGGTCGGGTGGGGGGACTACGAGCAGTACTTC.

The rearrangement links TRBV6-1 to TRBJ1-2, with D possibly TRBD1 on 5 matching bases. V lost 5 bases and J 2 bases, leaving 12 bases between the germline ends. Germline V CDR1 and CDR2: MNHNS, SASEGT. This CDR3 comprises 14 residues. As DNA, the CDR3 is TGTGCCAGCAGTTCAATCAGGGAAAACTATGGCTACACCTTC. It translates to CASSSIRENYGYTF.

As concerns this clone: At one end the junction does not follow the germline gene, possibly because of a read error. CDR3 residues: CAGSAGGSSYNEQFF. The CDR3 region has the DNA TGTGCCGGCAGCGCCGGGGGGAGCTCCTACAATGAGCAGTTCTTC. V usage is TRBV9 and J usage is TRBJ2-1; 7 bases are a match to TRBD2. Germline-derived CDR1 and CDR2 are SGDLS and YYNGEE. The CDR3 has 15 amino acids.

This chain joins TRBV5-1 and TRBJ2-7; the match to TRBD2 covers 9 bases. Germline-derived CDR1 and CDR2 are SGHRS and YFSETQ. This CDR3 contains 14 residues. V was pared by 0 bases and J by 7 bases, with 5 bases of the junction left unmatched. CDR3 sequence reads: CASSLGVAGEEQYF. CDR3 DNA: TGCGCCAGCAGCTTGGGAGTAGCGGGGGAAGAGCAGTACTTC.